The source of this TCR beta chain is a study of cytomegalovirus exposure and HLA in healthy donors. This clone was counted between two and nine times. The PCR made use of 60 Vbeta and 13 Jbeta primers. Profiled with immunoSEQ multiplex PCR; TCRdb holds only in-frame clones, not every one. The data show 130,000 to 150,000 clones, about 79% seen once. The sequence was collected from a male donor in good health and CMV-seronegative. The material sequenced was PBMCs.

CDR3: CASSFSGTGPYEQYF. CDR3 nucleotide sequence: TGTGCCAGCAGCTTCTCCGGGACAGGGCCCTACGAGCAGTACTTC. This rearrangement joins TRBV7-6 to TRBJ2-7, with 9 nucleotides matching TRBD1. CDR3 length equals 15 residues. V lost 3 bases and J lost 2; bases outside the gene matches: 5. Germline V gene sequence: CDR1 SGHVS, CDR2 FNYEAQ.